This TCR beta chain was observed in a study of patients and donors after allogeneic stem cell transplantation. The CDR3 extends over 15 amino acids. The germline gives CDR1 SGDLS, CDR2 YYNGEE. The ends were cut back, 0 bases at V and 3 bases at J, with 9 bases in the middle. TCRdb recomputed calls from the RT-PCR reads with MiXCR, one row per CDR3 protein. This sample carries 37,000 or so distinct CDR3 sequences, under 40% of them seen once, and the ten largest clones take around 72%. The chain recombines TRBV9 with TRBJ1-4; D unclear. Sequencing was carried out using blood, either unsorted or a sorted T cell fraction (not recorded which). This TCR came from a human donor who was either an allogeneic HSCT recipient or a stem cell or donor lymphocyte infusion donor (not recorded which). It is not recorded whose cells these are; they may come from a transplant donor. The CDR3 DNA reads TGTGCCAGCAGCGTAGGGATCTGGGCTAATGAAAAACTGTTTTTT. Protein: CASSVGIWANEKLFF.